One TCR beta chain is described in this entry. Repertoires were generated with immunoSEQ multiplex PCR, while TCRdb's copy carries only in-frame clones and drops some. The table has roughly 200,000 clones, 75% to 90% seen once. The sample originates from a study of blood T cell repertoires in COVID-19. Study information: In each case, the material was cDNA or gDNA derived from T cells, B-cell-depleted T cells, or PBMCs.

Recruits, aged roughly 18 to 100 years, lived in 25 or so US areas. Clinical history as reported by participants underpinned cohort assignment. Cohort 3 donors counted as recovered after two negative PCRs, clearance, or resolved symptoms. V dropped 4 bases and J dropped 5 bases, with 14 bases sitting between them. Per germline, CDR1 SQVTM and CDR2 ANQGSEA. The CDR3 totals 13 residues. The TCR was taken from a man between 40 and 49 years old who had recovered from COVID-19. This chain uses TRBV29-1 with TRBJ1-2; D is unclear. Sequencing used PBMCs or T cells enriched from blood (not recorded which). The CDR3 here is CSVVAEASYGYTF. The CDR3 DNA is TGCAGCGTTGTGGCGGAGGCGTCGTATGGCTACACCTTC.